This T cell receptor (beta chain) was sequenced during a study of memory CD4+ T cells and cytomegalovirus serostatus. Looking at the study overall: Donors were healthy Belgian adults, 10 or so CMV seropositive and 20 to 25 seronegative.

V shed 2 bases, J shed 3 bases, and the junction held 4 bases outside the gene matches. This CDR3 contains 14 residues. The germline CDR1 and CDR2 sequences are GTSNPN and SVGIG (reference sequence). Turning to this clone: Its antigen is not known.

Single viable CD3+CD4+CD8-CD45RO+ cells were sorted as the memory CD4+ T cells. This table comes from immunoSEQ multiplex PCR, and its TCRdb copy is limited to in-frame clones, with some not included. The sample carries 46,000 or so clones, under 80% recorded once. Overall study results and limits: The CMV-associated TCR signature appears largely within the CD4+ memory repertoire. About 40% of the roughly 150 known CMV-associated TCRbeta sequences appeared in CD4+ memory.

The sequenced sample was memory CD4+ T cells from blood. The receptor was derived from an adult in good health and CMV-seronegative. The chain couples TRBV30 to TRBJ2-1; TRBD1 aligns across 7 bases. This CDR3 is CAWSRDRVYNEQFF. The CDR3, as DNA: TGTGCCTGGAGTCGGGACAGAGTCTACAATGAGCAGTTCTTC.